This TCR beta chain was recorded in a study of blood T cell repertoires in COVID-19. Study-wide background: Samples came from the United States, Italy and Spain, spanning acute and convalescent COVID-19. Nucleic acid was either cDNA or gDNA, and it came from T cells, B-cell-depleted T cells, or PBMCs.

There are 16 residues in the CDR3. The V and J ends lost 5 bases and 4 bases, in that order; junction bases with no gene match: 10. Germline CDR1 and CDR2: LNHDA and SQIVND (reference sequence). During active infection, Seattle patients enrolled and were then monitored through disease. Sequencing used immunoSEQ multiplex PCR; TCRdb keeps in-frame clones, though not all of them. The top ten hold around 6.3% of the sample, which has some 260,000 clones, 88% seen once. The chain is built from TRBV19 and TRBJ1-5; 8 positions match TRBD1. The sequence was collected from a woman aged 25 to 39 with COVID-19, enrolled during active disease. The sequenced sample consisted of peripheral blood. As DNA, the CDR3 is TGTGCCAGTAGTCCTCCGCCCTACAGGGGGAATCAGCCCCAGCATTTT. Residues: CASSPPPYRGNQPQHF.